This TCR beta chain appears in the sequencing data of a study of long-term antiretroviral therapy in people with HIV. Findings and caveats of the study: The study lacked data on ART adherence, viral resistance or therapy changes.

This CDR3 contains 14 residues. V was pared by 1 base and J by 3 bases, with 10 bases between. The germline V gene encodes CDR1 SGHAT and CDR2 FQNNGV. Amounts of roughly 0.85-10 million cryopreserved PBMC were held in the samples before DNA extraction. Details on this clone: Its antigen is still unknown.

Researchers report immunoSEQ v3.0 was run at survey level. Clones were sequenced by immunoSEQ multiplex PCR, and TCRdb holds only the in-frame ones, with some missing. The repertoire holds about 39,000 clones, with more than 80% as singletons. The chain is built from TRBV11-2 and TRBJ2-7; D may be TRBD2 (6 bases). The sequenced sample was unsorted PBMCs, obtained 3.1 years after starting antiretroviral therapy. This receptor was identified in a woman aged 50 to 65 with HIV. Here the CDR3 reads CASSLGREVYEQYF. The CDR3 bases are TGTGCCAGCAGCTTAGGCAGGGAGGTCTACGAGCAGTACTTC.